This passage covers 11 T cell receptor beta chains from one sample sequenced in a study of T cell responses to AZD1222 COVID-19 vaccine (dated by TCRdb to about 2021). The intended sense of this specimen's time point label: baseline before first vaccination. The method behind the library was the immunoSEQ multiplex PCR assay. Not all clones reach the TCRdb copy of this immuneACCESS table, which keeps in-frame sequences only. Checked studies attribute under half of the gap to unresolved V genes and leave the rest unexplained. Across this sample there are some 86,000 clones, with about 91% seen only once. Of the sample, more than 4.5% is held by the ten largest clones. The specimen was peripheral blood, collected on day 0 of AZD1222 vaccination. These receptors were taken from an adult in good health.

The gene calls are TRBV6-5 and TRBJ1-3; D remains unclear. This CDR3 comprises 15 residues. Per germline, CDR1 MNHEY and CDR2 SVGAGI. V shed 0 bases and J shed 7 bases, with 13 bases lying between them. CDR3 bases: TGTGCCAGCAGTTACTCCGGTTCAGACTTGAACACCATATATTTT. This sequence encodes CASSYSGSDLNTIYF.

This chain connects TRBV5-1 to TRBJ1-6, with 8 bases that match TRBD1. Trimming cost V 4 bases and J 9 bases; bases outside gene matches: 9. CDR3 length: 15 residues. In germline, CDR1 is SGHRS, CDR2 YFSETQ. This chain's CDR3 is CASSAGQEGSSPLHF. CDR3 DNA sequence: TGCGCCAGCAGCGCGGGACAGGAGGGGAGTTCACCCCTCCACTTT.

The rearrangement joins TRBV11-3 to TRBJ2-3; D call uncertain. Germline assignment: CDR1 SGHNT and CDR2 YENEEA. V was pared by 5 bases and J by 4 bases, with 16 bases between. The CDR3 is 15 residues long. This chain's CDR3 is CASSPGGRSADTQYF. The CDR3 DNA sequence: TGTGCCAGCAGCCCCGGTGGTCGGTCTGCAGATACGCAGTATTTT.

The V gene is TRBV6-1, the J gene TRBJ2-1; D may be TRBD1 or TRBD2 (5 bases each). Trimming shortened V by 2 bases and J by 0 bases, and 8 bases separated the two germline ends. The CDR3 is made up of 15 amino acids. CDR1 is MNHNS and CDR2 is SASEGT in the germline V gene. CDR3 in amino acids: CASSEIGASYNEQFF. CDR3 in DNA: TGTGCCAGCAGTGAAATCGGGGCCTCCTACAATGAGCAGTTCTTC.

The V and J genes are TRBV19 and TRBJ1-4; 10 bases are shared with TRBD1. CDR1 is LNHDA, CDR2 SQIVND, per germline (reference sequence). The CDR3 contains 16 residues. V dropped 4 bases and J dropped 3; count of bases not matched to a gene: 5. CDR3 residues: CASSRDRGSANEKLFF. The CDR3 nucleotides read TGTGCCAGTAGTAGGGACAGGGGCTCGGCTAATGAAAAACTGTTTTTT.

The rearrangement uses TRBV6-5 and TRBJ2-5, with a weak D call TRBD1 (6 bases). The V end was cut by 9 bases, the J end by 2 bases, with 10 bases between. The CDR3 spans 12 residues. The germline V gene has CDR1 MNHEY and CDR2 SVGAGI. DNA for the CDR3: TGTGCCAGTACAGGGTTTCAAGAGACCCAGTACTTC. Its protein product is CASTGFQETQYF.

The rearrangement links TRBV3-1 (or the pseudogene TRBV3-2) to TRBJ2-5, with 7 bases that match TRBD2. The CDR3 covers 16 residues. V was clipped by 2 bases and J by 5 bases; unmatched bases: 11. The germline gives CDR1 LGHDT, CDR2 YNNKEL (reference sequence). The CDR3 DNA follows: TGTGCCAGCAGCCAATCAACTAGCGCTCCCCGGGAGACCCAGTACTTC. It encodes CASSQSTSAPRETQYF.

The chain uses TRBV2 and TRBJ1-5, with a weak D call TRBD1 (5 bases). CDR1 and CDR2 (germline): SNHLY, FYNNEI. The V end lost 4 bases, the J end lost 3 bases, and 7 bases lay between the germline ends. This CDR3 comprises 13 residues. The CDR3 coding sequence is TGTGCCAGCAGTGGACAGCCCAATCAGCCCCAGCATTTT. This translates into CASSGQPNQPQHF.

This chain joins TRBV18 and TRBJ2-7, with 8 bases identical to TRBD1. V was pared by 1 base and J by 5 bases, with 4 bases of the junction left unmatched. The V gene's germline CDR1 is KGHSH and CDR2 LQKENI. This CDR3 region has 14 residues. CDR3 bases: TGTGCCAGCTCACCACTTCAGGGGGCCCACGAGCAGTACTTC. It specifies CASSPLQGAHEQYF.

The chain couples TRBV7-6 to TRBJ2-5, with D possibly being TRBD1 or TRBD2 (6 bases each). The CDR3 is made up of 14 amino acids. V lost 5 bases and J 5 bases, leaving 15 bases between the germline ends. Germline V gene sequence: CDR1 SGHVS, CDR2 FNYEAQ. CDR3 sequence (DNA): TGTGCCAGCAGCACACCAGGGGCGGGGGAGACCCAGTACTTC. Translation: CASSTPGAGETQYF.

The gene calls are TRBV9 and TRBJ1-2, with D unclear. Trimming took 2 bases from V and 6 from J, leaving 5 bases between them. The germline gives CDR1 SGDLS, CDR2 YYNGEE. CDR3 length: 11 residues. The CDR3 nucleotides read TGTGCCAGCAGCGTTGGGCATGGCTACACCTTC. Translating gives CASSVGHGYTF. Together with reference TRBV9 and TRBJ1-2, the CDR3 gives the full variable domain: DSGVTQTPKHLITATGQRVTLRCSPRSGDLSVYWYQQSLDQGLQFLIQYYNGEERAKGNILERFSAQQFPDLHSELNLSSLELGDSALYFCASSVGHGYTFGSGTRLTVV.